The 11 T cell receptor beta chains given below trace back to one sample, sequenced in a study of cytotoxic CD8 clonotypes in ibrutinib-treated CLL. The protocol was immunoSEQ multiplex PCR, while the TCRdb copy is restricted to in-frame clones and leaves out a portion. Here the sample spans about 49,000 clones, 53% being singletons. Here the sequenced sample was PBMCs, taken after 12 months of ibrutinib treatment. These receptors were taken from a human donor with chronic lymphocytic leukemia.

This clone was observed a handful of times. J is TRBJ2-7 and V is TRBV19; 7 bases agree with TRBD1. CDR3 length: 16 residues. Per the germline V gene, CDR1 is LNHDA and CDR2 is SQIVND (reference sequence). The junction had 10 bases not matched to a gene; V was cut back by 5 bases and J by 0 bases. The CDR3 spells CASSPKGARSSYEQYF. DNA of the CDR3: TGTGCCAGTAGTCCAAAGGGGGCCAGGAGCTCCTACGAGCAGTACTTC.

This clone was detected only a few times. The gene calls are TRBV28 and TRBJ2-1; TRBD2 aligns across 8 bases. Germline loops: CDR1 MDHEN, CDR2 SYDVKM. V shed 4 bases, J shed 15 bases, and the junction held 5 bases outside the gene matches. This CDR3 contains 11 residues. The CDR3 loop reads CASSSSGPRFF. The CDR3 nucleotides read TGTGCCAGCAGTTCTAGCGGGCCAAGGTTCTTC.

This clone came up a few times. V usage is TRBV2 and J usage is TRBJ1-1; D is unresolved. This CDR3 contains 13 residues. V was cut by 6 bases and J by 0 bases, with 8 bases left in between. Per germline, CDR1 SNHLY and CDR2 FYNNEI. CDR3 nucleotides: TGTGCCAGCAGGAACGGTATGAACACTGAAGCTTTCTTT. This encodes CASRNGMNTEAFF.

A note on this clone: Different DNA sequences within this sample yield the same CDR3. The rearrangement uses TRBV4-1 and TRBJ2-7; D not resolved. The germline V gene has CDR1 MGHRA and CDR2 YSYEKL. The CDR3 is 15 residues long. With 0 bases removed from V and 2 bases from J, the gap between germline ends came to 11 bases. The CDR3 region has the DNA TGCGCCAGCAGCCAAGAAGGAACCGGACCCTACGAGCAGTACTTC. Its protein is CASSQEGTGPYEQYF.

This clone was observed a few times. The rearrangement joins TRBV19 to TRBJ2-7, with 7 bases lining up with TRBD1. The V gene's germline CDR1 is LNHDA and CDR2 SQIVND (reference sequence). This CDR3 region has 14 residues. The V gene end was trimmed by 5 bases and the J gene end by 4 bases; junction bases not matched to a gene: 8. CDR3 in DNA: TGTGCCAGTAGTTCATCAGGGGGTCTTTACGAGCAGTACTTC. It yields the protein CASSSSGGLYEQYF.

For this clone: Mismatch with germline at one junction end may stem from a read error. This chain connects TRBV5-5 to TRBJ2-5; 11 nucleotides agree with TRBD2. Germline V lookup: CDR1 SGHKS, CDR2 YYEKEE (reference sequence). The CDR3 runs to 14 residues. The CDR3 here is CASSQPGTSGSLHF. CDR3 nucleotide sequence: TGTGCCAGCAGCCAACCCGGGACTAGCGGATCCCTGCACTTC.

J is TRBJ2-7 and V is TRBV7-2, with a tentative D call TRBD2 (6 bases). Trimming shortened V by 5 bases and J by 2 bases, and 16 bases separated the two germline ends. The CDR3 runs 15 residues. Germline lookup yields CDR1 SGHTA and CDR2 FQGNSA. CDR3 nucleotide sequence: TGTGCCAGCAGCCGGCGGGGACCTTCAACCTACGAGCAGTACTTC. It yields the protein CASSRRGPSTYEQYF.

The CDR3 spells CASSLLASTDTQYF. CDR3 nucleotide sequence: TGCGCCAGCAGCTTACTAGCAAGCACAGATACGCAGTATTTT. This rearrangement joins TRBV5-1 to TRBJ2-3, with D perhaps TRBD2 (6 bases). The CDR3 contains 14 residues. The ends were cut back, 2 bases at V and 0 bases at J, with 7 bases in the middle. Looked up from germline, CDR1 is SGHRS and CDR2 is YFSETQ.

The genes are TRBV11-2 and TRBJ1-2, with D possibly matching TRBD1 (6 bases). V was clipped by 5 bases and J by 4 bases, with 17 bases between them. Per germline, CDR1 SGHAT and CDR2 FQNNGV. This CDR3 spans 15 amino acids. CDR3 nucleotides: TGTGCCAGCAGCCCCCTGGACAGCAACGCCTATGGCTACACCTTC. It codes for CASSPLDSNAYGYTF.

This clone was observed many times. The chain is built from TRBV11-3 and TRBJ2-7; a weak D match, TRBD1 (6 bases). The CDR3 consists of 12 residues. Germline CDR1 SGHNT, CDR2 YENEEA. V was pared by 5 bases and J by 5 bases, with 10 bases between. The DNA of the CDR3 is TGTGCCAGCAGCCGGCAGGGGCACGAGCAGTACTTC. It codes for CASSRQGHEQYF.

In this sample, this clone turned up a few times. CDR3 in amino acids: CASSLPIGGEQYF. The CDR3 DNA follows: TGCGCCAGCAGCCTCCCGATTGGCGGCGAGCAGTACTTC. The chain has TRBV5-1 and TRBJ2-7; D ambiguous. The germline gives CDR1 SGHRS, CDR2 YFSETQ. V lost 4 bases and J lost 6, with 14 bases in between. The CDR3 is 13 amino acids.